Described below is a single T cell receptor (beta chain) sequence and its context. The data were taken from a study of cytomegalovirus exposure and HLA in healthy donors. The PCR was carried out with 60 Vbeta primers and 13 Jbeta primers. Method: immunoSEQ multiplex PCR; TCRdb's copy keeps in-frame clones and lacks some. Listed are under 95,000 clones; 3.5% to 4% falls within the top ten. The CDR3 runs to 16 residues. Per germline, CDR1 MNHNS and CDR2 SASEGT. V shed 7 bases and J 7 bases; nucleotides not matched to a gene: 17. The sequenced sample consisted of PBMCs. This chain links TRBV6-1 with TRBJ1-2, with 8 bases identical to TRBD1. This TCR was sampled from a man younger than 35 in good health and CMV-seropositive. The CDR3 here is CASNQASETGVFGYTF. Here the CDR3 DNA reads TGTGCCAGCAATCAAGCGTCCGAGACAGGGGTCTTTGGCTACACCTTC.